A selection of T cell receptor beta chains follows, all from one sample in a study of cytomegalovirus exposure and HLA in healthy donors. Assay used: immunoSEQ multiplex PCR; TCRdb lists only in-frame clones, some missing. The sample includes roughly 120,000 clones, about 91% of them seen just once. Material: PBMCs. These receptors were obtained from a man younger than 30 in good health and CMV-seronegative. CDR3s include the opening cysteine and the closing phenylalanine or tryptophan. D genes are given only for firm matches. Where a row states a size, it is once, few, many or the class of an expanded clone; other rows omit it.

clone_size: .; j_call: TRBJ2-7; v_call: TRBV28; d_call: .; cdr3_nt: TGTGCCAGCAAACTACAGGGATTGGCGGGCGAGCAGTACTTC; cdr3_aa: CASKLQGLAGEQYF
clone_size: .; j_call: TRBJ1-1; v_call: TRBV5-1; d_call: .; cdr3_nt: TGCGCCAGCAGCTTGGATGTTTGGGCCAGGGGGAACACTGAAGCTTTCTTT; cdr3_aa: CASSLDVWARGNTEAFF
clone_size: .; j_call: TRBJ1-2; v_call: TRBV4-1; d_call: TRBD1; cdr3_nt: TGCGCCAGCAGCCAAGAACTCGAGGGACAGGTTAACTATGGCTACACCTTC; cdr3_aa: CASSQELEGQVNYGYTF
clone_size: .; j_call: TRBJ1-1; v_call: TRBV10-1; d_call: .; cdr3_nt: TGCGCCAGCAGTGAGGGGGGGTCGACTGAAGCTTTCTTT; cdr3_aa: CASSEGGSTEAFF
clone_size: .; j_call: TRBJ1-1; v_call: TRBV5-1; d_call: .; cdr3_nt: TGCGCCAGCAGCGGAAAGGGGGACACTGAAGCTTTCTTT; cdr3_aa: CASSGKGDTEAFF
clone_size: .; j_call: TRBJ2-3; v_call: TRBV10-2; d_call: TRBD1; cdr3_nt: TGCGCCAGCAGTTTATCTGGGACAGGACGAAGCACAGATACGCAGTATTTT; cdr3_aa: CASSLSGTGRSTDTQYF
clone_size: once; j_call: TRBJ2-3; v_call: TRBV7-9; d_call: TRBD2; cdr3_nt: TGTGCCTGTGGACTAGCGGGCACAGATACGCAGTATTTT; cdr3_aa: CACGLAGTDTQYF
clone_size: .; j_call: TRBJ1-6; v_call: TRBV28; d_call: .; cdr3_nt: TGTGCCAGCAGTTTAGAAGGGGATAATTCACCCCTCCACTTT; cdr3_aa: CASSLEGDNSPLHF
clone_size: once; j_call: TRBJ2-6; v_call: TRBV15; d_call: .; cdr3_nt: TGTGCCACCAGCAGGGCCCGGGCTGGGGCCAACGTCCTGACTTTC; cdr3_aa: CATSRARAGANVLTF
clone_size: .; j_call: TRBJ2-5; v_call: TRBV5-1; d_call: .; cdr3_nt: TGCGCCAGCAGTGGACACAGACAAGAGACCCAGTACTTC; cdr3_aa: CASSGHRQETQYF
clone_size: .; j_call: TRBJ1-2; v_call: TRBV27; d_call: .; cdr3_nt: TGTGCCAGCAGTTCTCCGTCCCGTAGACTCTCTGGCTACACCTTC; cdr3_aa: CASSSPSRRLSGYTF
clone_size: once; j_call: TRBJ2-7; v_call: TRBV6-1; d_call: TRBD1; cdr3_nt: TGTGCCAGCATCACGGACAGGGTCAAAAGCGAGCAGTACTTC; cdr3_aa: CASITDRVKSEQYF
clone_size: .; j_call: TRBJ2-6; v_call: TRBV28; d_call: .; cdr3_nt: TGTGCCAGCTGCCCCCAGGCATCTGGGGCCAACGTCCTGACTTTC; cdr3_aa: CASCPQASGANVLTF
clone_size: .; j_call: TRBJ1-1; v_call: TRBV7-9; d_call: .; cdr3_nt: TGTGCCAGCAGCTTAGACCGGGCTGAAGCTTTCTTT; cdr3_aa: CASSLDRAEAFF
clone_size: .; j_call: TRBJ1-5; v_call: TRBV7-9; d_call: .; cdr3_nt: TGTGCCAGCAGCTCCACAAACCCCGCCAATCAGCCCCAGCATTTT; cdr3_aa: CASSSTNPANQPQHF
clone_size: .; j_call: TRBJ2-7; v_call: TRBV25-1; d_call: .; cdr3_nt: TGTGCCAGCAGGAACAGGGTCAGACCCTACGAGCAGTACTTC; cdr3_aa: CASRNRVRPYEQYF
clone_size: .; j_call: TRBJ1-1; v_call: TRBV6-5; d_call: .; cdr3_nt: TGTGCCAGCACCGGGGACATCAGGAACACTGAAGCTTTCTTT; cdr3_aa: CASTGDIRNTEAFF
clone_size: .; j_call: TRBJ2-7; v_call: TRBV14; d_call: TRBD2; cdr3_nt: TGTGCCAGCAGCCAAGATACGCGGGAGGGCCTAACCTACGAGCAGTACTTC; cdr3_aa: CASSQDTREGLTYEQYF
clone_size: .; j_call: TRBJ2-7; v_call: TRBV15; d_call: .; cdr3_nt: TGTGCCACCAGCAGAGGATTGGGAAACAGGGTCTACGAGCAGTACTTC; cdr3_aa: CATSRGLGNRVYEQYF
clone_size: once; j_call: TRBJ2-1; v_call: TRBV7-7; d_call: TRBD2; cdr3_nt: TGTGCCAGCAGACCAAGCGGGAGGGCCATCAATGAGCAGTTCTTC; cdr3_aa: CASRPSGRAINEQFF
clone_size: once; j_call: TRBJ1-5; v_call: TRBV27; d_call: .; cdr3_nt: TGTGCCAGCAGTTTCCAGCGGAATCCCGGGCAGCCCCAGCATTTT; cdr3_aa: CASSFQRNPGQPQHF